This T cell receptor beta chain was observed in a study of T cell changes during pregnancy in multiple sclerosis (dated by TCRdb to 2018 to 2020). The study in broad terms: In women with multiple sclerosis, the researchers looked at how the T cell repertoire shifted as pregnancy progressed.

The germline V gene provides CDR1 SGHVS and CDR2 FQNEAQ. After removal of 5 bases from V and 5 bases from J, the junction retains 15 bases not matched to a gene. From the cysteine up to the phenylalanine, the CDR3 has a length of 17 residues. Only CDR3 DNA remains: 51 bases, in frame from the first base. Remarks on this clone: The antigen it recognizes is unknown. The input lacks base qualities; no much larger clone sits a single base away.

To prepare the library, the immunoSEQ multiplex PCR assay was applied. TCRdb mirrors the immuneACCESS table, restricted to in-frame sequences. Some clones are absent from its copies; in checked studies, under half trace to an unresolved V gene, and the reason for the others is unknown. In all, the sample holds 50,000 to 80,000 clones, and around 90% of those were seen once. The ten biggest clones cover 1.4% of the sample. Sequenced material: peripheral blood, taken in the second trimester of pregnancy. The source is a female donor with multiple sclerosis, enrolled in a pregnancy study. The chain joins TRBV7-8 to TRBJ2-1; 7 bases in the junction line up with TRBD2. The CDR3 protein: CASSGRFTAGRDNEQFF. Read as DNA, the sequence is TGTGCCAGCAGCGGTCGGTTCACAGCGGGAAGGGACAATGAGCAGTTCTTC.